One and the same sample provided the 18 T cell receptor beta chains below, sequenced in a study of T cells in Graves' hyperthyroidism and ophthalmopathy. RNA transcripts served as the template for amplifying TCR beta CDR3 regions. RT-PCR in the first round (using the HTBI primer set) targeted the TCR CDR3. TCRdb re-called the multiplex PCR reads with MiXCR, one entry per CDR3 protein. The sample has 300,000 to 350,000 distinct CDR3 sequences, about 18% seen once. The sequenced sample consisted of blood. The receptors here all came from a woman in her forties or fifties with Graves' hyperthyroidism.

The chain carries TRBV4-1 and TRBJ1-4; D uncertain. This CDR3 is 15 amino acids long. CDR1 is MGHRA and CDR2 is YSYEKL in the germline V gene. Trimming cost V 0 bases and J 3 bases, with 8 bases left between them. This CDR3 is CASSQDEVANEKLFF. As DNA, the CDR3 is TGCGCCAGCAGCCAAGATGAGGTAGCTAATGAAAAACTGTTTTTT.

The chain employs TRBV4-2 and TRBJ2-5; perhaps TRBD2 as D (5 bases). The ends were cut back, 1 base at V and 5 bases at J, with 17 bases in the middle. The CDR3 extends over 16 amino acids. Germline CDR1 is LGHNA and CDR2 is YNFKEQ. The CDR3 DNA reads TGTGCCAGCAGCCAAGGGCGAGGGCTAGCAGGCGAGACCCAGTACTTC. Residues: CASSQGRGLAGETQYF.

This chain joins TRBV5-1 and TRBJ2-1; D is uncertain. Trimming took 3 bases from V and 5 from J, leaving 6 bases between them. Germline assignment: CDR1 SGHRS and CDR2 YFSETQ. The CDR3 totals 12 residues. The CDR3 coding sequence is TGCGCCAGCAGCTCCCTACACAATGAGCAGTTCTTC. It encodes CASSSLHNEQFF.

This clonotype was seen many times. The chain joins TRBV6-1 to TRBJ2-1; TRBD1 aligns across 7 bases. Germline V lookup: CDR1 MNHNS, CDR2 SASEGT. Losses at the gene ends were 8 bases for V and 7 bases for J; bases not matched to a gene: 14. This CDR3 contains 15 residues. CDR3 in amino acids: CASLNGQGEGNEQFF. The DNA for the CDR3 is TGTGCCAGCCTCAACGGGCAGGGGGAAGGGAATGAGCAGTTCTTC.

This clonotype appeared a few times. The J gene is TRBJ2-3, the V gene TRBV7-3, with 16 bases matching TRBD2. J was trimmed by 5 bases and V by 0 bases; bases with no gene match: 11. The CDR3 totals 20 residues. The germline V gene encodes CDR1 SGHTA and CDR2 FQGTGA. Here the CDR3 DNA reads TGTGCCAGCAGCTTAACGGGCCCGGGGACTAGCGGGGGGGCCCTAGATACGCAGTATTTT. Protein: CASSLTGPGTSGGALDTQYF. Complete variable domain (other parts from reference TRBV7-3 and TRBJ2-3): GAGVSQTPSNKVTEKGKYVELRCDPISGHTALYWYRQSLGQGPEFLIYFQGTGAADDSGLPNDRFFAVRPEGSVSTLKIQRTERGDSAVYLCASSLTGPGTSGGALDTQYFGPGTRLTVL.

This clonotype was counted many times. The J gene is TRBJ2-5, the V gene TRBV30, with TRBD2 matching over 13 bases. This CDR3 is built from 15 residues. J lost 7 bases, V lost 0 bases, and 5 bases had no gene match. Germline CDR1 and CDR2: GTSNPN and SVGIG (reference sequence). The DNA of the CDR3 is TGTGCCTGGAGTGTAACTAGCGGGGGGGCAATGACCCAGTACTTC. Translated: CAWSVTSGGAMTQYF.

The rearrangement joins TRBV6-5 to TRBJ2-4; TRBD1 is a possible D gene (6 bases). Trimming removed 2 bases from V and 5 bases from J, with 22 bases in between. CDR3 length: 18 residues. Germline assignment: CDR1 MNHEY and CDR2 SVGAGI. CDR3 coding DNA: TGTGCCAGCAGTTACGTGTCTCCAGGGGCGTCGAGCCAAAACATTCAGTACTTC. Its translation: CASSYVSPGASSQNIQYF.

The chain links TRBV4-1 to TRBJ2-7; D may match TRBD1 or TRBD2 (5 bases each). This CDR3 has 15 amino acids. With 0 bases removed from V and 2 bases from J, the gap between germline ends came to 11 bases. Germline V gives CDR1 MGHRA, CDR2 YSYEKL. The CDR3 DNA reads as TGCGCCAGCAGCCAAGATACAGGAGGTACCTACGAGCAGTACGTC. Translation: CASSQDTGGTYEQYV.

This clonotype was seen only a few times. The chain carries TRBV7-9 and TRBJ2-2, with 10 bases aligning to TRBD2. The length of the CDR3 is 16 residues. Germline V gene sequence: CDR1 SEHNR, CDR2 FQNEAQ (reference sequence). V was clipped by 5 bases and J by 4 bases; unmatched bases: 7. The CDR3 loop reads CASSPPGLASTGELFF. The CDR3 DNA reads as TGTGCCAGCAGCCCGCCGGGACTAGCGAGCACCGGGGAGCTGTTTTTT. Combining the CDR3 with reference TRBV7-9 and TRBJ2-2 gives the whole variable domain DTGVSQNPRHKITKRGQNVTFRCDPISEHNRLYWYRQTLGQGPEFLTYFQNEAQLEKSRLLSDRFSAERPKGSFSTLEIQRTEQGDSAMYLCASSPPGLASTGELFFGEGSRLTVL.

V and J are TRBV19 and TRBJ1-1; D gene unclear. CDR1 is LNHDA and CDR2 is SQIVND in the germline V gene (reference sequence). The CDR3 is made up of 14 amino acids. The V and J ends lost 7 bases and 0 bases respectively, with 12 bases between them. The CDR3 sequence: CASTTNRLNTEAFF. CDR3 nucleotide sequence: TGTGCCAGTACGACAAATAGGTTGAACACTGAAGCTTTCTTT.

This clonotype was picked up many times. The J gene is TRBJ2-3, the V gene TRBV30; TRBD1 might be the D (5 bases). The CDR3 has 14 residues. Germline values: CDR1 GTSNPN, CDR2 SVGIG (reference sequence). V was shortened by 4 bases and J by 6 bases, with 17 bases between the two germline ends. In nucleotides, the CDR3 is TGTGCCTGGAATCAGGGATCGCTAGGGGATACGCAGTATTTT. Its translation: CAWNQGSLGDTQYF.

At least ten counts were recorded for this clonotype. The chain is built from TRBV12-3 or TRBV12-4 and TRBJ2-1; D unclear. V was shortened by 5 bases and J by 5 bases, with 10 bases between the two germline ends. This CDR3 comprises 13 residues. DNA of the CDR3: TGTGCCAGCAGTAAGGACGCGAACAATGAGCAGTTCTTC. Translation: CASSKDANNEQFF.

V is TRBV7-9 and J is TRBJ2-1, with a weak D call TRBD1 (6 bases). Germline V lookup: CDR1 SEHNR, CDR2 FQNEAQ (reference sequence). The CDR3 contains 15 residues. V lost 5 bases and J lost 1, with 12 bases in between. The DNA of the CDR3 is TGTGCCAGCAGCCTGGTCCAGGGGTCCTACAATGAGCAGTTCTTC. It codes for CASSLVQGSYNEQFF.

This clonotype was counted at least ten times. The chain couples TRBV11-2 to TRBJ1-1; D uncertain. CDR3 size: 14 residues. V dropped 1 base and J dropped 4 bases, with 10 bases sitting between them. Germline lookup yields CDR1 SGHAT and CDR2 FQNNGV. CDR3 DNA sequence: TGTGCCAGCAGCTTAGGGAACTCGGTCACTGAAGCTTTCTTT. Its translation: CASSLGNSVTEAFF.

The chain couples TRBV19 to TRBJ2-1; D assignment may be TRBD1 or TRBD2 (6 bases each). CDR1 and CDR2 (germline): LNHDA, SQIVND (reference sequence). V shed 3 bases and J shed 7 bases, with 16 bases lying between them. This CDR3 spans 15 amino acids. CDR3 protein: CASSISLGAGNEQFF. The CDR3 DNA sequence: TGTGCCAGTAGTATTTCTCTGGGGGCGGGGAATGAGCAGTTCTTC. Filled out from reference TRBV19 and TRBJ2-1, the complete variable domain reads DGGITQSPKYLFRKEGQNVTLSCEQNLNHDAMYWYRQDPGQGLRLIYYSQIVNDFQKGDIAEGYSVSREKKESFPLTVTSAQKNPTAFYLCASSISLGAGNEQFFGPGTRLTVL.

This clonotype appeared many times. V gene TRBV13 combines with J gene TRBJ2-1; possibly TRBD2 for D (5 bases). From germline, CDR1 is PRHDT and CDR2 FYEKMQ (reference sequence). This CDR3 is 13 amino acids long. V lost 8 bases and J lost 4, with 12 bases in between. The DNA of the CDR3 is TGTGCCAGCGCTACGGAGGAATACAATGAGCAGTTCTTC. It specifies CASATEEYNEQFF.

This clonotype was picked up a small number of times. The rearrangement joins TRBV5-1 to TRBJ2-6; no clear D. CDR3 length: 14 amino acids. V lost 5 bases and J 0 bases, leaving 6 bases between the germline ends. Germline CDR1 reads SGHRS; CDR2 reads YFSETQ. CDR3 coding DNA: TGCGCCAGCAGTACAGTCTCTGGGGCCAACGTCCTGACTTTC. Translation gives CASSTVSGANVLTF.

This clonotype was counted at least ten times. This chain joins TRBV12-3 or TRBV12-4 and TRBJ1-6, with D perhaps matching TRBD1 (6 bases). This CDR3 spans 13 amino acids. Trimming took 3 bases from V and 7 from J, leaving 7 bases between them. This CDR3 is CASSFGQNSPLHF. CDR3 nucleotide sequence: TGTGCCAGCAGTTTCGGACAGAATTCACCCCTCCACTTT.